One sample yielded the 28 T cell receptor beta chains listed below, sequenced in a study of naive and memory T cell subsets. Amplification of ligated cDNA took four PCR rounds with SP2 and nested alpha and beta constant primers. Each CDR3 protein is one row after TCRdb ran MiXCR on the UMI-ligation and nested PCR reads. The data contain 30,000 to 35,000 distinct CDR3 sequences, under 8.5% of them singletons. Sample treatment: skin biopsy from PPD injection site in Mantoux-positive individual. The library had UMIs added by 3' ligation of an oligonucleotide to TCR cDNA. Specimen: skin, collected from a tuberculin skin test site. These receptors were taken from an adult in good health.

Ten or more counts support this clonotype. V and J are TRBV4-1 and TRBJ2-7; D is perhaps TRBD2 (6 bases). CDR1 and CDR2 from the germline V gene are MGHRA and YSYEKL. The length of the CDR3 is 15 residues. The V end was cut by 0 bases, the J end by 4 bases, with 13 bases between. DNA of the CDR3: TGCGCCAGCAGCCAAGAACTAGCACGGACTTACGAGCAGTACTTC. This translates into CASSQELARTYEQYF.

The chain is built from TRBV19 and TRBJ2-7; D might be TRBD2 (5 bases). Trimming took off 3 bases at V and 3 bases at J, with 15 bases between the two ends. The CDR3 is 15 residues long. The germline CDR1 and CDR2 sequences are LNHDA and SQIVND (reference sequence). The CDR3 region is CASSMPGVGVYEQYF. CDR3 DNA: TGTGCCAGTAGTATGCCGGGCGTCGGGGTCTACGAGCAGTACTTC.

This clonotype was detected only once. A much larger clone is a single base away; this may be a read error. This chain connects TRBV13 to TRBJ1-1, with a tentative D call TRBD1 (6 bases). The CDR3 is made up of 14 amino acids. In germline, CDR1 is PRHDT, CDR2 FYEKMQ (reference sequence). The CDR3 loop is CARSLEGENTEAFF. The CDR3 DNA follows: TGTGCCAGAAGCTTAGAGGGGGAGAACACTGAAGCTTTCTTT.

V gene TRBV6-2 or TRBV6-3 combines with J gene TRBJ2-4; D ambiguous. This CDR3 contains 15 residues. With 6 bases removed from V and 0 bases from J, the gap between germline ends came to 12 bases. In germline, CDR1 is MNHEY, CDR2 SVGEGT. The chain's CDR3 is CASRTGGVAKNIQYF. CDR3 coding DNA: TGTGCCAGCAGGACGGGTGGGGTAGCCAAAAACATTCAGTACTTC.

The rearrangement uses TRBV10-1 and TRBJ1-4; D remains unclear. V lost 2 bases to trimming and J lost 0 bases, with 7 bases between them. Germline CDR1 WNHNN, CDR2 SYGVQD (reference sequence). This CDR3 is built from 15 residues. CDR3 bases: TGCGCCAGCAGTGAGGCCTCAGCAACTAATGAAAAACTGTTTTTT. This codes for CASSEASATNEKLFF.

This clonotype has ten or more counts. The rearrangement joins TRBV6-6 to TRBJ2-4, with D uncertain. V lost 5 bases and J 4 bases, leaving 15 bases between the germline ends. This CDR3 is built from 15 residues. CDR1 is MNHNY, CDR2 SVGAGI, per germline (reference sequence). CDR3 residues: CASSPVKGMKNIQYF. The CDR3 bases are TGTGCCAGCAGTCCGGTCAAGGGAATGAAAAACATTCAGTACTTC.

This clonotype was seen only a few times. This may stem from a read error, because a much larger clone lies one nucleotide away. CDR3 protein: CSAARYTEAFF. Written as DNA, the CDR3 is TGCAGTGCTGCCCGCTATACTGAAGCTTTCTTT. V is TRBV20-1 and J is TRBJ1-1; D not resolved. V lost 5 bases to trimming and J lost 5 bases, with 9 bases between them. Germline CDR1 and CDR2: DFQATT and SNEGSKA (reference sequence). This CDR3 has 11 residues.

This clonotype was counted at least ten times. In DNA, the CDR3 is TGTGCCAGCAGTTTAACCAACACCGGGGAGCTGTTTTTT. It yields the protein CASSLTNTGELFF. The V and J genes are TRBV12-3 or TRBV12-4 and TRBJ2-2; D unclear. This CDR3 has 13 residues. Between the trimmed V and J ends, which lost 2 bases and 2 bases, there was a span of 3 bases.

This clonotype was recorded many times. This chain joins TRBV12-3 or TRBV12-4 and TRBJ2-3, with 10 bases matching TRBD2. The CDR3 runs to 18 residues. J lost 6 bases, V lost 5 bases, and 17 bases had no gene match. The CDR3 bases are TGTGCCAGCAGTCCCCATCTGGGGAGCGGGGGGGCCAGGGATACGCAGTATTTT. Translating it yields CASSPHLGSGGARDTQYF.

This clonotype showed up many times. V and J are TRBV6-1 and TRBJ1-5; D is possibly TRBD1 (5 bases). Between the trimmed V and J ends, which lost 5 bases and 4 bases, there was a span of 15 bases. Germline V gives CDR1 MNHNS, CDR2 SASEGT. This CDR3 is 15 amino acids long. The CDR3 spells CASSSRQGGNQPQHF. The CDR3 DNA sequence: TGTGCCAGCAGTTCCCGGCAGGGAGGGAATCAGCCCCAGCATTTT.

The CDR3 reads CAISVDADYGYTF. The CDR3 DNA follows: TGTGCCATCAGTGTCGACGCCGACTATGGCTACACCTTC. V gene TRBV10-3 combines with J gene TRBJ1-2; D unclear. CDR1 ENHRY and CDR2 SYGVKD come from the germline V gene. CDR3 length equals 13 residues. With 4 bases removed from V and 3 bases from J, the gap between germline ends came to 9 bases.

A word on this clonotype: A much more abundant neighbour one base away suggests this may be a read error. The V and J genes are TRBV2 and TRBJ2-1; D gene unclear. This CDR3 is 13 amino acids long. CDR1 and CDR2 (germline): SNHLY, FYNNEI. Trimming left V 3 bases short and J 9 bases short, with 12 bases between. The DNA of the CDR3 is TGTGCCAGCAGTGACCTGGTCATAGGTGAGCAGTTCTTC. Translation gives CASSDLVIGEQFF.

At least ten counts were recorded for this clonotype. This chain joins TRBV7-2 and TRBJ2-7, with 11 bases matching TRBD2. J lost 2 bases, V lost 0 bases, and 9 bases had no gene match. This CDR3 spans 18 amino acids. Germline V lookup: CDR1 SGHTA, CDR2 FQGNSA. CDR3 region: CASSLAETGTSGPYEQYF. CDR3 DNA: TGTGCCAGCAGCTTAGCGGAGACCGGGACTAGCGGCCCCTACGAGCAGTACTTC.

Turning to this clonotype: Possible read error: a much larger clone is one base away. The rearrangement uses TRBV20-1 and TRBJ2-7; either TRBD1 or TRBD2 may fit D (5 bases each). This CDR3 has 11 residues. Germline-derived CDR1 and CDR2 are DFQATT and SNEGSKA (reference sequence). The CDR3, as DNA: TGCGGTGCTAAGGGGAGCTACGAGCAGTACTTC. This gives the protein CGAKGSYEQYF.

The rearrangement uses TRBV5-5 and TRBJ1-1, with D unresolved. The CDR3 has 17 residues. Germline assignment: CDR1 SGHKS and CDR2 YYEKEE (reference sequence). Trimming took 5 bases from V and 0 from J, leaving 20 bases between them. CDR3 in DNA: TGTGCCAGCAGGTACCAAGGGTCGGACCTTTTGAACACTGAAGCTTTCTTT. As protein: CASRYQGSDLLNTEAFF.

The table lists this clonotype with a few counts. The chain couples TRBV5-5 to TRBJ2-5; D might be TRBD1 (6 bases). With 3 bases removed from V and 3 bases from J, the gap between germline ends came to 24 bases. CDR3 length: 18 residues. Germline V gene sequence: CDR1 SGHKS, CDR2 YYEKEE (reference sequence). Here the CDR3 reads CASSSLIRDKVREETQYF. The DNA of the CDR3 is TGTGCCAGCAGCTCTCTAATTCGGGACAAGGTGAGGGAAGAGACCCAGTACTTC.

This clonotype was counted ten times or more. The chain links TRBV2 to TRBJ2-3, with a possible D match to TRBD2 (5 bases). This CDR3 contains 15 residues. Trimming removed 7 bases from V and 0 bases from J, with 14 bases in between. Germline V gene data show CDR1 as SNHLY and CDR2 as FYNNEI. The CDR3, as DNA: TGTGCCAGCACCCCTGAGGGTAGGAGCACAGATACGCAGTATTTT. Translating it yields CASTPEGRSTDTQYF.

This clonotype was picked up many times. The chain employs TRBV25-1 and TRBJ2-3; D possibly corresponds to TRBD2 (5 bases). CDR3 length: 16 residues. Germline-derived CDR1 and CDR2 are MGHDK and SYGVNS. V was cut by 4 bases and J by 2 bases, with 16 bases left in between. The CDR3 here is CASSGSTGMSTDTQYF. The DNA of the CDR3 is TGTGCCAGCAGTGGCTCAACCGGGATGTCCACAGATACGCAGTATTTT.

Regarding this clonotype: A much larger clone is a single base away; this may be a read error. The V and J genes are TRBV5-1 and TRBJ2-7, with TRBD2 matching over 9 bases. J gave up 4 bases and V 3 bases, and 5 bases lay outside the gene matches. The CDR3 loop spans 14 amino acids. The germline V gene encodes CDR1 SGHRS and CDR2 YFSETQ. The CDR3 nucleotides read TGCGCCAGCAGCTATAGCGGGGGCCGATACGAGCAGTACTTC. As protein: CASSYSGGRYEQYF.

Ten or more counts support this clonotype. The J gene is TRBJ2-1, the V gene TRBV10-1; tentative D call: TRBD2 (5 bases). CDR1 and CDR2 from the germline V gene are WNHNN and SYGVQD (reference sequence). Trimming took off 1 base at V and 6 bases at J, with 16 bases between the two ends. The CDR3 totals 16 residues. Here the CDR3 reads CASSEFTPKEGNEQFF. CDR3 bases: TGCGCCAGCAGTGAGTTTACCCCAAAAGAGGGCAATGAGCAGTTCTTC.

This clonotype was picked up many times. The CDR3 DNA follows: TGTGCCACCAGTGATGGGGGATATGGCTACACCTTC. It is translated as CATSDGGYGYTF. The genes are TRBV24-1 and TRBJ1-2; possibly TRBD1 for D (5 bases). This CDR3 has 12 amino acids. Germline V gene lookup returns CDR1 KGHDR and CDR2 SFDVKD. Trimming left V 3 bases short and J 5 bases short, with 6 bases between.

This clonotype was seen repeatedly, ten times or more. The J gene is TRBJ2-3, the V gene TRBV5-4, with 8 positions matching TRBD2. Trimming at V came to 0 bases and at J to 4 bases, leaving 4 bases not matched to a gene. The germline V gene has CDR1 SGHNT and CDR2 YYREEE (reference sequence). The CDR3 extends over 15 amino acids. The CDR3 loop reads CASSLAGGLSDTQYF. DNA of the CDR3: TGTGCCAGCAGCTTGGCGGGGGGGCTATCAGATACGCAGTATTTT.

As to this clonotype: One base away lies a much larger clone, so this may be a sequencing read error. J is TRBJ1-5 and V is TRBV10-3, with TRBD1 identical over 9 bases. Germline lookup yields CDR1 ENHRY and CDR2 SYGVKD. V dropped 4 bases and J dropped 0; count of bases not matched to a gene: 1. The CDR3 spans 15 residues. CDR3 nucleotide sequence: TGTGCCATCAGTGGGACAGGGGATAGCAATCAGCCCCAGCATTTT. Amino acid sequence: CAISGTGDSNQPQHF.

This clonotype is medium-sized (0.01 to 0.1%) by share. The chain joins TRBV5-4 to TRBJ2-3; 9 nucleotides line up with TRBD2. V shed 7 bases and J 2 bases; nucleotides not matched to a gene: 8. The CDR3 covers 15 residues. The germline CDR1 and CDR2 sequences are SGHNT and YYREEE (reference sequence). The CDR3 bases are TGTGCCAGCCATGCGGGGGGGCACCCCACAGATACGCAGTATTTT. Amino acid sequence: CASHAGGHPTDTQYF.

This clonotype was counted at least ten times. V gene TRBV27 combines with J gene TRBJ2-2; D is uncertain. Trimming removed 2 bases at V and 4 bases at J, with 8 bases between. CDR1 and CDR2 from the germline V gene are MNHEY and SMNVEV (reference sequence). The CDR3 has 14 residues. The CDR3 is CASSLSASTGELFF. CDR3 DNA sequence: TGTGCCAGCAGTTTAAGCGCCAGCACCGGGGAGCTGTTTTTT.

This sequence joins TRBV7-3 and TRBJ2-6; D may be TRBD1 (6 bases). This CDR3 is built from 18 residues. CDR1 is SGHTA, CDR2 FQGTGA, per germline. The V and J ends lost 5 bases and 0 bases respectively, with 17 bases between them. CDR3 in amino acids: CASSPDRMLSSGANVLTF. DNA of the CDR3: TGTGCCAGCAGCCCTGACAGGATGTTGAGCTCTGGGGCCAACGTCCTGACTTTC. The complete variable domain, with remaining parts taken from reference TRBV7-3 and TRBJ2-6, reads GAGVSQTPSNKVTEKGKYVELRCDPISGHTALYWYRQSLGQGPEFLIYFQGTGAADDSGLPNDRFFAVRPEGSVSTLKIQRTERGDSAVYLCASSPDRMLSSGANVLTFGAGSRLTVL.

Ten or more counts support this clonotype. The gene calls are TRBV6-5 and TRBJ2-3, with 11 bases fitting TRBD2. Germline CDR1 and CDR2: MNHEY and SVGAGI. The CDR3 is 20 amino acids. With V trimmed by 5 bases and J by 0 bases, 16 bases remained unmatched. In DNA form, the CDR3 reads TGTGCCAGCAGTCCCCCGATGGGACTAGCGGAGGTAACTAGCACAGATACGCAGTATTTT. It specifies CASSPPMGLAEVTSTDTQYF.

V and J are TRBV14 and TRBJ2-3; 7 positions agree with TRBD2. The CDR3 extends over 14 amino acids. Trimming at V came to 4 bases and at J to 4 bases, leaving 5 bases not matched to a gene. Germline V gives CDR1 SGHDN, CDR2 FVKESK. The CDR3 loop is CASSPGRGADTQYF. The CDR3 DNA follows: TGTGCCAGCAGCCCTGGACGGGGGGCAGATACGCAGTATTTT.